This TCR beta chain appears in the sequencing data of a study of beta chain features in type 1 diabetes. Across the whole study: Sorted cells numbering roughly 100,000,000 were examined across all samples. Broader study findings: More deletions and fewer insertions at VDJ junctions were found in patients with type 1 diabetes. A potential influence of HLA type upon TCRB rearrangement remained unresolved herein. Significant though moderate, a shortening of TCRB CDR3s appeared in all four CD4+ subsets of Type 1 diabetes patients.

There are a few counts of this clone. The antigen is unknown. Trimming took off 3 bases at V and 1 base at J, with 6 bases between the two ends. Germline values: CDR1 LNHDA, CDR2 SQIVND (reference sequence). The length of the CDR3 is 13 residues. Sequenced material consisted of expressed TCRB transcripts (all of the isolated RNA was reverse transcribed). Roughly 3.6 million reads per sample on average were obtained from naive, central memory and regulatory T cell samples. This table comes from immunoSEQ multiplex PCR, and its TCRdb copy is limited to in-frame clones, with some not included. The table lists 160,000 or so clones, roughly 10% of them singletons.

The gene calls are TRBV19 and TRBJ1-1; no reliable D call. The TCR comes from a woman aged 30 to 39 with type 1 diabetes. Source material: central memory CD4+ T cells from blood. CDR3 loop: CASSMPKNTEAFF. CDR3 bases: TGTGCCAGTAGTATGCCTAAGAACACTGAAGCTTTCTTT.